This T cell receptor (beta chain) was documented in a study of T cell repertoires in cytomegalovirus infection. Looking at the study overall: Public TCR beta signatures were indicative of both CMV infection and a matching HLA type. Study-wide results and limits: CMV carriers having the relevant HLA were flagged by cumulative public TCR beta family frequency. Ex vivo, HLA-C-restricted CMV-specific TCR beta clonotypes prevailed over the rest of the response.

A single record per CDR3 protein comes from TCRdb applying MiXCR to the reads. The table has some 940,000 distinct CDR3 sequences, about 33% seen once; the top ten hold around 15%. CDR3 size: 16 residues. The V gene lost 2 bases and the J gene lost 0 bases, with 15 bases spanning the gap. Germline lookup yields CDR1 SGHDT and CDR2 YYEEEE. For this clonotype: Its antigen is unidentified.

The rearrangement joins TRBV5-6 to TRBJ2-7; D is possibly TRBD2 (6 bases). The specimen was cultured CD8+ T cells from PBMCs, collected from culture after CMV antigen stimulation. This TCR was recovered from a human donor in good health (CMV status not recorded). Some clones in this sample may be carry-over from other donors' samples. Written as DNA, the CDR3 is TGTGCCAGCAGCTTACGGCCGACTAGTCGCTCCTACGAGCAGTACTTC. Its translation is CASSLRPTSRSYEQYF.